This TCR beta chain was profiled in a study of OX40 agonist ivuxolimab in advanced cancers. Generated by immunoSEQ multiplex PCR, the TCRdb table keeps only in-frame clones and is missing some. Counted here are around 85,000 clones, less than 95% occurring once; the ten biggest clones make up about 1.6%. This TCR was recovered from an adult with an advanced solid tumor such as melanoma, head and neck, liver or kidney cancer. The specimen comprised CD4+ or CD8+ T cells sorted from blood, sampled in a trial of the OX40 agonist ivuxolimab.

The CDR3 sequence is CASSLVAIESDTQYF. Here the CDR3 DNA reads TGTGCCAGCAGCTTAGTGGCCATCGAGTCAGATACGCAGTATTTT. J is TRBJ2-3 and V is TRBV11-3, with D uncertain. V dropped 1 base and J dropped 4 bases, with 12 bases sitting between them. The CDR3 is 15 amino acids. Germline V lookup: CDR1 SGHNT, CDR2 YENEEA.